This T cell receptor (beta chain) was found in a study of T cell repertoires in cytomegalovirus infection. Study as a whole: In the study, CMV epitopes included recently identified HLA-C-restricted and well-studied HLA-B-restricted ones. It was the public TCR beta signatures that indicated both CMV infection and matching HLA type.

Comment on this clonotype: Its antigen is still unknown. A much larger clone lies one base from this, so it may be a read error.

One entry per CDR3 protein results from TCRdb running MiXCR on the reads. The table lists approximately 270,000 distinct CDR3 sequences, about 20% of them singletons. Deletions cut 3 bases from V and 4 bases from J, with 16 bases between. CDR1 is SGHTA and CDR2 is FQGNSA in the germline V gene. The CDR3 is 15 amino acids. This sequence joins TRBV7-2 and TRBJ2-7, with D tentatively TRBD2 (5 bases). The receptor's source is a human donor in good health (CMV status not recorded). Some clones in this sample may be carry-over from other donors' samples. The starting material was cultured PBMCs, obtained from culture after CMV antigen stimulation. The CDR3 DNA is TGTGCCAGCAGCTTGCGCGGGTCAACCTTTTACGAGCAGTACGTC. It specifies CASSLRGSTFYEQYV.